The 20 T cell receptor beta chains presented below share a single source sample, sequenced in a study of T cell responses to AZD1222 COVID-19 vaccine. Sequencing was performed with immunoSEQ multiplex PCR; in TCRdb, only in-frame clones are kept and a portion is missing. This table holds about 120,000 clones, about 90% found once. Sequenced material: peripheral blood, taken 28 days after the second AZD1222 dose. The source of these receptors is an adult who received the AZD1222 COVID-19 vaccine.

On this clone: The junction and the germline gene differ at one end; a read error may be behind it. The identical CDR3 is also encoded by other nucleotide sequences in the sample. The chain joins TRBV10-3 to TRBJ2-7; 8 nucleotides agree with TRBD2. In germline, CDR1 is ENHRY, CDR2 SYGVKD. The CDR3 runs to 16 residues. This CDR3 reads CAISDGIAGTPYEQYF. The CDR3 DNA follows: TGTGCCATTAGTGATGGGATAGCGGGGACCCCTTACGAGCAGTACTTC.

This chain uses TRBV19 with TRBJ1-5; D may be TRBD1 (5 bases). V lost 1 base and J 5 bases, leaving 21 bases between the germline ends. Per the germline V gene, CDR1 is LNHDA and CDR2 is SQIVND (reference sequence). The length of the CDR3 is 18 residues. The CDR3 coding sequence is TGTGCCAGTAGTATAGGGGGTTCCGGTAGGGGCCGATATCAGCCCCAGCATTTT. This encodes CASSIGGSGRGRYQPQHF.

The chain recombines TRBV5-5 with TRBJ2-6, with a tentative D call TRBD1 (5 bases). Germline values: CDR1 SGHKS, CDR2 YYEKEE (reference sequence). The length of the CDR3 is 16 residues. V shed 4 bases and J shed 4 bases, with 15 bases lying between them. CDR3 residues: CASSPDDSAGANVLTF. In DNA form, the CDR3 reads TGTGCCAGCAGCCCAGACGACAGTGCGGGGGCCAACGTCCTGACTTTC.

The chain uses TRBV28 and TRBJ2-1, with 9 bases fitting TRBD2. The CDR3 has 15 residues. The germline CDR1 and CDR2 sequences are MDHEN and SYDVKM. V shed 5 bases and J 5 bases; nucleotides not matched to a gene: 7. This chain's CDR3 is CASSLGTSINNEQFF. The CDR3 coding sequence is TGTGCCAGCAGTCTCGGGACTAGCATTAACAATGAGCAGTTCTTC.

The chain has TRBV6-5 and TRBJ1-5; tentatively, D is TRBD1 (6 bases). The V gene's germline CDR1 is MNHEY and CDR2 SVGAGI. This CDR3 is built from 15 residues. Deletions cut 6 bases from V and 3 bases from J, with 15 bases between. CDR3 sequence reads: CASRVSDRFNQPQHF. The CDR3 coding sequence is TGTGCCAGCAGAGTCTCCGACAGGTTCAATCAGCCCCAGCATTTT.

The CDR3 here is CASSQGRTGNTGELFF. CDR3 coding DNA: TGTGCCAGCAGCCAAGGAAGGACAGGGAACACCGGGGAGCTGTTTTTT. The chain recombines TRBV14 with TRBJ2-2; 7 nucleotides match TRBD1. V dropped 1 base and J dropped 1; count of bases not matched to a gene: 3. Germline V gene sequence: CDR1 SGHDN, CDR2 FVKESK. The CDR3 totals 16 residues.

The CDR3 bases are TGTGCCAGCAGCGGACAGTTAGATAACGGTTCACCCCTCCACTTT. Translating gives CASSGQLDNGSPLHF. The rearrangement uses TRBV9 and TRBJ1-6, with D possibly matching TRBD1 (5 bases). This CDR3 has 15 amino acids. Germline V gene lookup returns CDR1 SGDLS and CDR2 YYNGEE. The V end lost 3 bases, the J end lost 9 bases, and 16 bases lay between the germline ends.

The chain links TRBV9 to TRBJ1-1, with 7 bases matching TRBD1. Germline V gene lookup returns CDR1 SGDLS and CDR2 YYNGEE. This CDR3 is built from 14 residues. Trimming cost V 4 bases and J 1 base; bases outside gene matches: 4. CDR3 sequence (DNA): TGTGCCAGCAGCCCCCGGGACAGGAACACTGAAGCTTTCTTT. Its translation: CASSPRDRNTEAFF.

Here the CDR3 reads CASSPPAAGTQYF. The CDR3 DNA follows: TGTGCCAGCTCACCACCCGCCGCGGGGACCCAGTACTTC. The gene calls are TRBV18 and TRBJ2-5, with a tentative D call TRBD2 (5 bases). Trimming shortened V by 0 bases and J by 7 bases, and 9 bases separated the two germline ends. The CDR3 length is 13 residues. From germline, CDR1 is KGHSH and CDR2 LQKENI.

The rearrangement links TRBV30 to TRBJ1-1; 7 bases line up with TRBD1. With V trimmed by 2 bases and J by 7 bases, 4 bases remained unmatched. This CDR3 has 12 residues. Germline CDR1 GTSNPN, CDR2 SVGIG (reference sequence). The CDR3: CAWSFQGGEAFF. The CDR3 coding sequence is TGTGCCTGGAGTTTCCAGGGGGGTGAAGCTTTCTTT.

The CDR3 region is CAISRENQPQHF. As DNA, the CDR3 is TGTGCCATCAGTCGGGAGAATCAGCCCCAGCATTTT. The chain uses TRBV10-3 and TRBJ1-5; D remains ambiguous. Germline V lookup: CDR1 ENHRY, CDR2 SYGVKD. V was clipped by 5 bases and J by 4 bases, with 6 bases between them. The CDR3 spans 12 residues.

The CDR3 here is CASSRRTEEKLFF. CDR3 nucleotides: TGTGCCAGCAGCAGAAGGACAGAAGAAAAACTGTTTTTT. The chain combines TRBV5-5 with TRBJ1-4; TRBD1 might be the D (6 bases). CDR1 is SGHKS and CDR2 is YYEKEE in the germline V gene (reference sequence). The CDR3 spans 13 residues. The V end was cut by 4 bases, the J end by 8 bases, with 12 bases between.

The V call is TRBV6-5, the J call TRBJ2-7; D not certain. V was trimmed by 10 bases and J by 0 bases, leaving 10 bases between them. The CDR3 runs 12 residues. Germline V gives CDR1 MNHEY, CDR2 SVGAGI. For the CDR3, the DNA is TGTGCCACCTCGACTTCCTCCTACGAGCAGTACTTC. It encodes CATSTSSYEQYF.

The chain joins TRBV11-2 to TRBJ1-3; D is uncertain. Trimming pared 5 bases from V and 8 bases from J, leaving 19 bases between. The CDR3 runs to 15 residues. The germline CDR1 and CDR2 sequences are SGHAT and FQNNGV. DNA for the CDR3: TGTGCCAGCAGCCCACCCCGCGGACGGCGTTACACCATATATTTT. Its protein is CASSPPRGRRYTIYF.

CDR3 in DNA: TGCGCCAGCAGCTTGGCGGGAGGGAGCACAGATACGCAGTATTTT. Translating it yields CASSLAGGSTDTQYF. The chain combines TRBV5-1 with TRBJ2-3; 8 positions match TRBD2. Germline CDR1 reads SGHRS; CDR2 reads YFSETQ. This CDR3 is 15 amino acids long. Unmatched junction bases numbered 0, after V lost 0 bases and J lost 0 bases.

This chain links TRBV6-6 with TRBJ2-1; TRBD1 aligns across 9 bases. Germline values: CDR1 MNHNY, CDR2 SVGAGI (reference sequence). Trimming removed 6 bases from V and 7 bases from J; junction bases left unmatched: 7. The CDR3 sequence is 14 residues long. The CDR3 sequence is CASSRGTGWNEQFF. The CDR3, as DNA: TGTGCCAGCAGCCGGGGGACAGGGTGGAATGAGCAGTTCTTC.

V and J are TRBV2 and TRBJ2-3; D call uncertain. This CDR3 is 13 amino acids long. Germline values: CDR1 SNHLY, CDR2 FYNNEI. V lost 6 bases and J lost 7, with 14 bases in between. Here the CDR3 reads CASSPFALNTQYF. The CDR3 DNA is TGTGCCAGCAGCCCATTCGCCCTTAATACGCAGTATTTT. Full variable domain (remainder filled in from reference TRBV2 and TRBJ2-3): EPEVTQTPSHQVTQMGQEVILRCVPISNHLYFYWYRQILGQKVEFLVSFYNNEISEKSEIFDDQFSVERPDGSNFTLKIRSTKLEDSAMYFCASSPFALNTQYFGPGTRLTVL.

V gene TRBV6-5 combines with J gene TRBJ2-7; a weak D match, TRBD2 (6 bases). The V end was cut by 0 bases, the J end by 0 bases, with 9 bases between. Germline-derived CDR1 and CDR2 are MNHEY and SVGAGI. This CDR3 comprises 15 residues. CDR3 loop: CASSYSERASYEQYF. The CDR3 DNA reads as TGTGCCAGCAGTTACTCGGAGCGGGCCTCCTACGAGCAGTACTTC.

This sequence joins TRBV27 and TRBJ2-7; 13 nucleotides match TRBD2. CDR1 is MNHEY and CDR2 is SMNVEV in the germline V gene (reference sequence). The CDR3 is 16 residues long. V trimming: 0 bases; J trimming: 7 bases; junction bases outside the gene matches: 6. The chain's CDR3 is CASSLSGLAGAYEQYF. CDR3 bases: TGTGCCAGCAGTTTATCAGGACTAGCGGGAGCGTATGAGCAGTACTTC.

This clone was recorded a few times. The V call is TRBV29-1, the J call TRBJ2-6; no firm D call. The CDR3 consists of 15 residues. The V and J ends lost 0 bases and 1 base respectively, with 7 bases between them. Looked up from germline, CDR1 is SQVTM and CDR2 is ANQGSEA. The chain's CDR3 is CSVEEGSSGANVLTF. In DNA, the CDR3 is TGCAGCGTTGAAGAGGGGTCGTCTGGGGCCAACGTCCTGACTTTC.